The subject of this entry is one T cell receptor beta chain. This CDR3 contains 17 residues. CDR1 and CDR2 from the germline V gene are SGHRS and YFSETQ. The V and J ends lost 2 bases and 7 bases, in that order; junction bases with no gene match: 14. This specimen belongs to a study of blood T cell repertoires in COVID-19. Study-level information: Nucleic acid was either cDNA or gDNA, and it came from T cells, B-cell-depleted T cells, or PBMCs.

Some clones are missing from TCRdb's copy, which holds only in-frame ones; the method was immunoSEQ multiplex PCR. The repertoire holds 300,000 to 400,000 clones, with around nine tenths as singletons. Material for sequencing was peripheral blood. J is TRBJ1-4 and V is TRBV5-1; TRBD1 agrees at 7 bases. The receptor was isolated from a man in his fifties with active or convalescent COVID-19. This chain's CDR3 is CASSFLPGQSSLEKLFF. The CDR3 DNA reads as TGCGCCAGCAGCTTCTTGCCGGGACAGTCGTCCCTTGAAAAACTGTTTTTT.